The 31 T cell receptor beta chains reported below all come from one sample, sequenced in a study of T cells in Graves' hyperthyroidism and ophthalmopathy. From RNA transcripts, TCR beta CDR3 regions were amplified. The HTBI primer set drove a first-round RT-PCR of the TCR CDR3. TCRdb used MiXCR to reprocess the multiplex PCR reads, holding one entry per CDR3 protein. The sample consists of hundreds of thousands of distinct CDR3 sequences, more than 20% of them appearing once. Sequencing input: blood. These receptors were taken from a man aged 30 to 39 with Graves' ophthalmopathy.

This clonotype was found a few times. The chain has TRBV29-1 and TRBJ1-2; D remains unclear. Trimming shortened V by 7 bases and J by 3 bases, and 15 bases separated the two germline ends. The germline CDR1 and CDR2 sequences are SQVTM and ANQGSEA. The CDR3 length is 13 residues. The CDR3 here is CSARSRRDYGYTF. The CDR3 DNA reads TGCAGCGCACGGTCGCGAAGGGACTATGGCTACACCTTC.

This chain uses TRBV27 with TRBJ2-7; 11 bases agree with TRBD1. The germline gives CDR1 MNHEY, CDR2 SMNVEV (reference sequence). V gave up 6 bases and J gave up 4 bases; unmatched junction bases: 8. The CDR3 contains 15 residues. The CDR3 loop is CASRTRTGGPYEQYF. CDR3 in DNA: TGTGCCAGCAGGACCCGGACAGGGGGCCCATACGAGCAGTACTTC.

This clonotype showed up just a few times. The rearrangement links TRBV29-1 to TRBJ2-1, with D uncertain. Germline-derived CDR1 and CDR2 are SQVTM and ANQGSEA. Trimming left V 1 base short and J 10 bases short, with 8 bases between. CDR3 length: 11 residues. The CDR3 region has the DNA TGCAGCGTTGAAGGGATGGGCGAGCAGTTCTTC. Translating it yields CSVEGMGEQFF.

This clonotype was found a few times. The CDR3 region has the DNA TGCAGCGTCTCTAGCGGGGGGCTTGACGAGCAGTACTTC. Its protein is CSVSSGGLDEQYF. The chain combines TRBV29-1 with TRBJ2-7; 11 nucleotides line up with TRBD2. Germline loops: CDR1 SQVTM, CDR2 ANQGSEA. V lost 6 bases, J lost 5 bases, and 6 bases stayed unmatched. The CDR3 has 13 residues.

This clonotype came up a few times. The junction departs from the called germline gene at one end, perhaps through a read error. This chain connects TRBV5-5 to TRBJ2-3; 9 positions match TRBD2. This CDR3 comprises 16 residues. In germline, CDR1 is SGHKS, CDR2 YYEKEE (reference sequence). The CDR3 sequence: CASSQDRAGGSDTQYF. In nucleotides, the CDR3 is TGCGCCAGCAGCCAAGATCGAGCGGGAGGTTCAGATACGCAGTATTTT.

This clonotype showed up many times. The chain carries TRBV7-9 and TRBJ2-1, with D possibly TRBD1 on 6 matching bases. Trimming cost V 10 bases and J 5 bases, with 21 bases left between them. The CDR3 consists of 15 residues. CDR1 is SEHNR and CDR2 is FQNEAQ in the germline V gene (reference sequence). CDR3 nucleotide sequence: TGTGCCACCCATTTTGAGTGGGGGCGGGACAATGAGCAGTTCTTC. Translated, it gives CATHFEWGRDNEQFF.

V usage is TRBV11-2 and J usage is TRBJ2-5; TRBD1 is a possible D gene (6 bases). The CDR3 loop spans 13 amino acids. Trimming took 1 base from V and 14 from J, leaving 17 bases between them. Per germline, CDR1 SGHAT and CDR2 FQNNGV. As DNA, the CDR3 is TGTGCCAGCAGCTTAGGGACAGTGGGCGGCAACTACTTC. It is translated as CASSLGTVGGNYF. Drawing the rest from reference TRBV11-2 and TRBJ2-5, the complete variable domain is EAGVAQSPRYKIIEKRQSVAFWCNPISGHATLYWYQQILGQGPKLLIQFQNNGVVDDSQLPKDRFSAERLKGVDSTLKIQPAKLEDSAVYLCASSLGTVGGNYFGPGTRLLVL.

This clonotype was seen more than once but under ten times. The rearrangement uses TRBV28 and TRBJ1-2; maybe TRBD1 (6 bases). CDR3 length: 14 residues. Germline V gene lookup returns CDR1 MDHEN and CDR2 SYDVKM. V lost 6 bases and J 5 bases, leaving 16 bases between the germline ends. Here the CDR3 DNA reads TGTGCCAGCAGCCTAACAACAGGGAGGTATGGCTACACCTTC. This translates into CASSLTTGRYGYTF.

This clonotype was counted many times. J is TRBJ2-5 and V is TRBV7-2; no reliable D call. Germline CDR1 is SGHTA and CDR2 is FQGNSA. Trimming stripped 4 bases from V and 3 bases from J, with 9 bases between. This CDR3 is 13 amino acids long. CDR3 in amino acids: CASSSRREETQYF. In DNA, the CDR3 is TGTGCCAGCAGCTCGCGACGAGAAGAGACCCAGTACTTC.

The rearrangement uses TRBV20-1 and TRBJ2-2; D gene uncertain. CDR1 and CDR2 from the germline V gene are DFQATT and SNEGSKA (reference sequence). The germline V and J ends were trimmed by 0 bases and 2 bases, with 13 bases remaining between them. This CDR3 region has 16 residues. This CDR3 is CSARDITVVNTGELFF. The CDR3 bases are TGCAGTGCTAGAGATATTACAGTAGTTAACACCGGGGAGCTGTTTTTT.

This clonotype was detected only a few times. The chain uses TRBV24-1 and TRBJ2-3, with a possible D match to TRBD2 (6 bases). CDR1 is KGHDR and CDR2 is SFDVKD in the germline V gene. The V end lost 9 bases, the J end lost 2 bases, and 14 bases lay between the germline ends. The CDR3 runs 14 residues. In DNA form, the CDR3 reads TGTGCCACCCGGGGGAATCTGAACACAGATACGCAGTATTTT. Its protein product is CATRGNLNTDTQYF.

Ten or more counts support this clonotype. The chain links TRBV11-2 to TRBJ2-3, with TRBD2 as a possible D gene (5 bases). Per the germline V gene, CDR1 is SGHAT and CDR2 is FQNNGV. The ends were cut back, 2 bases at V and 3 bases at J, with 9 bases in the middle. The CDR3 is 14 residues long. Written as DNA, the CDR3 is TGTGCCAGCAGCTTATTCCCGGGAACAGATACGCAGTATTTT. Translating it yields CASSLFPGTDTQYF.

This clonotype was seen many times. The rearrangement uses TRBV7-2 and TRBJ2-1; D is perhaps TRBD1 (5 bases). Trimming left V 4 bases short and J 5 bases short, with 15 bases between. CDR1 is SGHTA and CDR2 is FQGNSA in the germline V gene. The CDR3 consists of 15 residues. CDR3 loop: CASSWIQGRDNEQFF. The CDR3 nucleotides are TGTGCCAGCAGCTGGATCCAGGGTCGTGACAATGAGCAGTTCTTC. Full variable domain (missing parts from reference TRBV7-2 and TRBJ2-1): GAGVSQSPSNKVTEKGKDVELRCDPISGHTALYWYRQSLGQGLEFLIYFQGNSAPDKSGLPSDRFSAERTGGSVSTLTIQRTQQEDSAVYLCASSWIQGRDNEQFFGPGTRLTVL.

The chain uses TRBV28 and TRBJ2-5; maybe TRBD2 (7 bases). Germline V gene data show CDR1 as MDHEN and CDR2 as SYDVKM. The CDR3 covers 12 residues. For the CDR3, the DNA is TGTGCGGGGGGGGCAGGCTGGTGGCCCCAGTACTTC. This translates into CAGGAGWWPQYF.

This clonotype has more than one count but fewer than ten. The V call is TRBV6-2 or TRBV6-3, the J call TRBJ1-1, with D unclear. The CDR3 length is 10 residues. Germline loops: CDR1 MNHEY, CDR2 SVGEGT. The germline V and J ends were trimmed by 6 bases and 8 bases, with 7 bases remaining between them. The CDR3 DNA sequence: TGTGCCAGCAGCCAAGGGGAAGCTTTCTTT. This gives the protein CASSQGEAFF.

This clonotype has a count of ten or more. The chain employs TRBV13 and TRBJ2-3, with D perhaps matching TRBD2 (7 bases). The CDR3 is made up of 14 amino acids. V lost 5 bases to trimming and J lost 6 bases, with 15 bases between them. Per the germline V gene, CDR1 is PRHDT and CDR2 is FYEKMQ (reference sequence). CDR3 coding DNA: TGTGCCAGCAGCCCCGCCGGGGGGCGGGATACGCAGTATTTT. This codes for CASSPAGGRDTQYF. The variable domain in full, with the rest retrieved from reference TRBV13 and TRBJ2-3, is AAGVIQSPRHLIKEKRETATLKCYPIPRHDTVYWYQQGPGQDPQFLISFYEKMQSDKGSIPDRFSAQQFSDYHSELNMSSLELGDSALYFCASSPAGGRDTQYFGPGTRLTVL.

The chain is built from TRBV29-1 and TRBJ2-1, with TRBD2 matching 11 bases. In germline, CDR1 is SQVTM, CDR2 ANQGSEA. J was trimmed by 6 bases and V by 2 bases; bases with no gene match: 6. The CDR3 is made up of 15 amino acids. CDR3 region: CSVEKTSGVPNEQFF. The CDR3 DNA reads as TGCAGCGTTGAAAAGACTAGCGGGGTTCCCAATGAGCAGTTCTTC.

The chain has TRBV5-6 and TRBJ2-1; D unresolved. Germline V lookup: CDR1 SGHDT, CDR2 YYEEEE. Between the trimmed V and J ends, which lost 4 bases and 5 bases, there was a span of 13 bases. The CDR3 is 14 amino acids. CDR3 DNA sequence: TGTGCCAGCAGCCTACGTAACCACGACAATGAGCAGTTCTTC. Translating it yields CASSLRNHDNEQFF.

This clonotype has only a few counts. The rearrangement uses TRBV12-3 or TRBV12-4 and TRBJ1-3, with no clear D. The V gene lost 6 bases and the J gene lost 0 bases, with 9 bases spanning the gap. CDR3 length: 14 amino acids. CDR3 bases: TGTGCCAGCAGCCCAACCTTCTCTGGAAACACCATATATTTT. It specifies CASSPTFSGNTIYF.

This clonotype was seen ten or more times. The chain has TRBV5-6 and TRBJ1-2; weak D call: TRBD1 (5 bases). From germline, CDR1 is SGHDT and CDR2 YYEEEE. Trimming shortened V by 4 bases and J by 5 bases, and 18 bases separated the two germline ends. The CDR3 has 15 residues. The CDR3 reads CASSPTSGTGYGYTF. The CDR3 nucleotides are TGTGCCAGCAGCCCTACGTCCGGGACGGGATATGGCTACACCTTC. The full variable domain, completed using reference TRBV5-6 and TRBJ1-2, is DAGVTQSPTHLIKTRGQQVTLRCSPKSGHDTVSWYQQALGQGPQFIFQYYEEEERQRGNFPDRFSGHQFPNYSSELNVNALLLGDSALYLCASSPTSGTGYGYTFGSGTRLTVV.

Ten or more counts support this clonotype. The CDR3 here is CASSTYRASGKAKNIQYF. The CDR3 bases are TGTGCCAGCAGCACATATCGGGCTAGCGGCAAAGCCAAAAACATTCAGTACTTC. V and J are TRBV11-2 and TRBJ2-4; 7 bases fit TRBD2. CDR1 and CDR2 from the germline V gene are SGHAT and FQNNGV. V dropped 5 bases and J dropped 0; count of bases not matched to a gene: 13. The CDR3 totals 18 residues.

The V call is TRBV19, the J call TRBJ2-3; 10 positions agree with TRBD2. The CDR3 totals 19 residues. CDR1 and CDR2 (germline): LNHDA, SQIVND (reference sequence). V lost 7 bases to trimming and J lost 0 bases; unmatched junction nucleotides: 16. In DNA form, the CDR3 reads TGTGCCAGTACCCCCTGGGGGGGGACTAGCGCGACTAGCACAGATACGCAGTATTTT. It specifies CASTPWGGTSATSTDTQYF.

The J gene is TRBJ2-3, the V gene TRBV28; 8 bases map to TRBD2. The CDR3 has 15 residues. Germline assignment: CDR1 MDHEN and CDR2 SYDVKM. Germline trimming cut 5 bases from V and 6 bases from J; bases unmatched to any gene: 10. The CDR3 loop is CASSLGSSGLDTQYF. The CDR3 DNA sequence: TGTGCCAGCAGTCTCGGGTCTAGCGGGTTGGATACGCAGTATTTT.

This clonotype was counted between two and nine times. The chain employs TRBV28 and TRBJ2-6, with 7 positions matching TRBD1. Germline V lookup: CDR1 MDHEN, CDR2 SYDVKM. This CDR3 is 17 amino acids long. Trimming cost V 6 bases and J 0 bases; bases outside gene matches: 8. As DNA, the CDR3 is TGTGCCAGCAGACCTGGACAGGCCTTCTCTGGGGCCAACGTCCTGACTTTC. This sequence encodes CASRPGQAFSGANVLTF.

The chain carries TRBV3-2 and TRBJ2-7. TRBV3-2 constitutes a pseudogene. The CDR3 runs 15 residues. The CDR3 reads CASSQDRQSSYEQYF. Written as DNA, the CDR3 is TGTGCCAGCAGCCAAGACCGACAGAGCTCCTACGAGCAGTACTTC.

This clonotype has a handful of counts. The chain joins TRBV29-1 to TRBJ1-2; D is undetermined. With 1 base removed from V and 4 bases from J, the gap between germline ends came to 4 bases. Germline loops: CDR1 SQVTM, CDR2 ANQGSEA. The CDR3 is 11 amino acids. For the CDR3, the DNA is TGCAGCGTTGAAGCAAGCTATGGCTACACCTTC. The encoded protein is CSVEASYGYTF.

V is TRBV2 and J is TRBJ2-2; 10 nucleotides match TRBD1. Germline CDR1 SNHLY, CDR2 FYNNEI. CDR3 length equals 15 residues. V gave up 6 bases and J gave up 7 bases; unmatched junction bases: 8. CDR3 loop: CASSRRQGASGELFF. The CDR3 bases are TGTGCCAGCAGCCGACGACAGGGGGCGAGCGGGGAGCTGTTTTTT.

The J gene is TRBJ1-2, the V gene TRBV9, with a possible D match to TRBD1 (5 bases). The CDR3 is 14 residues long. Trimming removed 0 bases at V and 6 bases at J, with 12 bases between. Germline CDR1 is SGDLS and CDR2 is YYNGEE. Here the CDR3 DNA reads TGTGCCAGCAGCGTAGCCGGGACGGTGGATGGCTACACCTTC. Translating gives CASSVAGTVDGYTF.

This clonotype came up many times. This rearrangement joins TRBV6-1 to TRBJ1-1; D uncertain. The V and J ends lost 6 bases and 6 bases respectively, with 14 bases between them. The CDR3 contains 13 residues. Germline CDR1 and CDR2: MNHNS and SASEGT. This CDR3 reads CASRPAGMAEAFF. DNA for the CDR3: TGTGCCAGCAGGCCTGCAGGAATGGCTGAAGCTTTCTTT.

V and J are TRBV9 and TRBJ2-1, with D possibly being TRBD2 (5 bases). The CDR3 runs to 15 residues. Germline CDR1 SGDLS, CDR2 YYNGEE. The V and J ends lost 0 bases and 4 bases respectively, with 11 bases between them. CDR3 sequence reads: CASSVGSGPYNEQFF. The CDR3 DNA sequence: TGTGCCAGCAGCGTAGGGAGCGGTCCATACAATGAGCAGTTCTTC.

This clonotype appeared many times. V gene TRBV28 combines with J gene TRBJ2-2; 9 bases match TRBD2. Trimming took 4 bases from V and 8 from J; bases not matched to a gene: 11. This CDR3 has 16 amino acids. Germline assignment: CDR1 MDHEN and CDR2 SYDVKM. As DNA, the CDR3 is TGTGCCAGCAGTTCAAATAGCGGGAGCGTTCTTGGGGAGCTGTTTTTT. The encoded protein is CASSSNSGSVLGELFF.